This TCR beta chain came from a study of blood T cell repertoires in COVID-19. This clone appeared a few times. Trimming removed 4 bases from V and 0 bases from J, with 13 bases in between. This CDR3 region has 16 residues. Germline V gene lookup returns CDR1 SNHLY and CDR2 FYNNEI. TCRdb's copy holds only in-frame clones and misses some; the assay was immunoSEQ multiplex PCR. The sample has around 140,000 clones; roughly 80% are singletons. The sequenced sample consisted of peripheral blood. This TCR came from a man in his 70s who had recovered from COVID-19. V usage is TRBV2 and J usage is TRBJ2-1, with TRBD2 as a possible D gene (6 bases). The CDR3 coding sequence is TGTGCCAGCAGTGTCCGCGGGGTGAGCTCCTACAATGAGCAGTTCTTC. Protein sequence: CASSVRGVSSYNEQFF. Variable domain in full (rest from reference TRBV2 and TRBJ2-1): EPEVTQTPSHQVTQMGQEVILRCVPISNHLYFYWYRQILGQKVEFLVSFYNNEISEKSEIFDDQFSVERPDGSNFTLKIRSTKLEDSAMYFCASSVRGVSSYNEQFFGPGTRLTVL.